These 22 T cell receptor beta chains originate from one sample sequenced in a study of identical twins (dated by TCRdb to about 2016). The library was generated by 5' RACE. Sequenced on an Illumina HiSeq 2000. TCRdb trimmed the raw reads at Q25, called clones with MiXCR and kept productive beta chains. CDR3 protein sequences are deduplicated, and each keeps its most common genes and DNA. This sample has under 300,000 distinct CDR3 sequences in its table, and around 15% of those were observed once. The biggest ten clones account for under 9.5% of the sample. The sequencing sample was made of memory (CD45RO+) T cells sorted from blood. This specimen's cell subset or site label, interpreted: CD45RO+ enriched T cells. These receptors originate from a woman under 30 in good health.

This clonotype showed up just a few times. The rearrangement joins TRBV18 to TRBJ1-1; perhaps TRBD1 as D (6 bases). Trimming removed 2 bases at V and 1 base at J, with 14 bases between. Looked up from germline, CDR1 is KGHSH and CDR2 is LQKENI. This CDR3 comprises 16 residues. CDR3 coding DNA: TGTGCCAGCTCACCAGCGGGGGCGCTTAAGAACACTGAAGCTTTCTTT. Its protein is CASSPAGALKNTEAFF.

V gene TRBV20-1 combines with J gene TRBJ1-1; D not certain. This CDR3 spans 15 amino acids. The germline CDR1 and CDR2 sequences are DFQATT and SNEGSKA (reference sequence). The V gene lost 1 base and the J gene lost 1 base, with 13 bases spanning the gap. CDR3 coding DNA: TGCAGTGCTAGAGCCGGGGTACATCCGAACACTGAAGCTTTCTTT. This translates into CSARAGVHPNTEAFF.

Only a few counts were recorded for this clonotype. The V gene is TRBV10-3, the J gene TRBJ2-1, with TRBD2 matching over 7 bases. This CDR3 has 12 residues. The trim removed 6 bases at V and 6 bases at J, leaving 2 bases unmatched. The germline CDR1 and CDR2 sequences are ENHRY and SYGVKD. The CDR3 nucleotides read TGTGCCATCAGGGGGGGGGGCAATGAGCAGTTCTTC. This encodes CAIRGGGNEQFF.

This rearrangement joins TRBV6-1 to TRBJ2-1, with TRBD2 identical over 13 bases. Germline lookup yields CDR1 MNHNS and CDR2 SASEGT. CDR3 length: 17 amino acids. Germline trimming cut 8 bases from V and 4 bases from J; bases unmatched to any gene: 11. The CDR3: CASGAGTSGTTYNEQFF. The CDR3 bases are TGTGCCAGCGGTGCAGGGACTAGCGGGACTACGTACAATGAGCAGTTCTTC.

The chain is built from TRBV7-9 and TRBJ1-1; no clear D. CDR1 is SEHNR, CDR2 FQNEAQ, per germline (reference sequence). V was cut by 2 bases and J by 6 bases, with 13 bases left in between. The CDR3 extends over 14 amino acids. CDR3 sequence (DNA): TGTGCCAGCAGCTTATCGGCAGTTATCCCTGAAGCTTTCTTT. Protein sequence: CASSLSAVIPEAFF.

The genes are TRBV7-9 and TRBJ2-3; D gene uncertain. The germline V and J ends were trimmed by 7 bases and 0 bases, with 11 bases remaining between them. This CDR3 comprises 14 residues. Germline CDR1 is SEHNR and CDR2 is FQNEAQ (reference sequence). CDR3 residues: CASTDTPSTDTQYF. The CDR3 coding sequence is TGTGCCAGCACCGACACCCCTAGCACAGATACGCAGTATTTT.

The chain has TRBV2 and TRBJ2-7; 9 bases are shared with TRBD1. J was trimmed by 4 bases and V by 7 bases; bases with no gene match: 5. The germline V gene has CDR1 SNHLY and CDR2 FYNNEI. The CDR3 consists of 13 residues. The CDR3 nucleotides read TGTGCCAGCATCGTGGACAGGGGATACGAGCAGTACTTC. It codes for CASIVDRGYEQYF.

This clonotype has just a few counts. This chain uses TRBV9 with TRBJ2-3; D may be TRBD2 (6 bases). Trimming removed 2 bases at V and 2 bases at J, with 12 bases between. CDR3 length: 15 residues. Germline CDR1 is SGDLS and CDR2 is YYNGEE. The CDR3 sequence: CASSVSGDFTDTQYF. As DNA, the CDR3 is TGTGCCAGCAGCGTTTCGGGGGACTTCACAGATACGCAGTATTTT. The entire variable domain, with the rest obtained from reference TRBV9 and TRBJ2-3, is as follows: DSGVTQTPKHLITATGQRVTLRCSPRSGDLSVYWYQQSLDQGLQFLIQYYNGEERAKGNILERFSAQQFPDLHSELNLSSLELGDSALYFCASSVSGDFTDTQYFGPGTRLTVL.

The chain uses TRBV6-2 or TRBV6-3 and TRBJ2-7; maybe TRBD1 (5 bases). Germline V gives CDR1 MNHEY, CDR2 SVGEGT. V lost 6 bases, J lost 9 bases, and 15 bases lay in between. The CDR3 has 12 amino acids. CDR3 DNA: TGTGCCAGCAGGGACAACTACGCAGGGCAGTACTTC. Protein sequence: CASRDNYAGQYF.

About this clonotype: The junction differs from germline at one of its ends, possibly a read error. The rearrangement uses TRBV20-1 and TRBJ2-1; possibly TRBD1 for D (5 bases). CDR3 length equals 15 residues. Germline V gene data show CDR1 as DFQATT and CDR2 as SNEGSKA (reference sequence). The CDR3 coding sequence is TGCTGTGCTAGAGATTTCGGACCCGCAGGGAATGAGCAGTTCTTC. This gives the protein CCARDFGPAGNEQFF.

This clonotype was seen only a few times. V usage is TRBV3-1 and J usage is TRBJ1-2; a possible D gene is TRBD1 (5 bases). V was shortened by 4 bases and J by 5 bases, with 20 bases between the two germline ends. CDR1 LGHDT and CDR2 YNNKEL come from the germline V gene (reference sequence). The CDR3 is 16 amino acids. The chain's CDR3 is CASSLSRSRVKYGYTF. CDR3 DNA sequence: TGTGCCAGCAGCCTATCGAGATCCAGGGTGAAGTATGGCTACACCTTC.

This clonotype was observed a few times. The rearrangement uses TRBV9 and TRBJ2-3; TRBD2 might be the D (5 bases). Trimming pared 0 bases from V and 6 bases from J, leaving 5 bases between. The germline gives CDR1 SGDLS, CDR2 YYNGEE. This CDR3 is built from 12 residues. CDR3 bases: TGTGCCAGCAGCGTAGCGGGGGATACGCAGTATTTT. This gives the protein CASSVAGDTQYF.

The chain carries TRBV4-2 and TRBJ2-3; the match to TRBD2 covers 8 bases. The ends lost 2 bases at V and 0 bases at J; junction bases unmatched: 4. The CDR3 is 16 residues long. Germline V gene sequence: CDR1 LGHNA, CDR2 YNFKEQ. CDR3 amino acids: CASSQWAGGSTDTQYF. DNA of the CDR3: TGTGCCAGCAGCCAATGGGCGGGGGGTAGCACAGATACGCAGTATTTT.

This clonotype was detected once. The chain carries TRBV4-3 and TRBJ2-7; unclear D gene. Germline V lookup: CDR1 LGHNA, CDR2 YSLEER. Trimming took off 4 bases at V and 0 bases at J, with 13 bases between the two ends. The CDR3 loop spans 15 amino acids. CDR3 sequence: CASSLQWTSSYEQYF. In nucleotides, the CDR3 is TGCGCCAGCAGCCTGCAGTGGACGTCCTCCTACGAGCAGTACTTC.

The rearrangement links TRBV30 to TRBJ2-1; no firm D call. The CDR3 length is 16 residues. Germline loops: CDR1 GTSNPN, CDR2 SVGIG (reference sequence). Trimming left V 0 bases short and J 0 bases short, with 12 bases between. CDR3 amino acids: CAWSVDLSSSYNEQFF. Written as DNA, the CDR3 is TGTGCCTGGAGTGTCGATCTAAGTAGCTCCTACAATGAGCAGTTCTTC. Complete variable domain (other parts from reference TRBV30 and TRBJ2-1): SQTIHQWPATLVQPVGSPLSLECTVEGTSNPNLYWYRQAAGRGLQLLFYSVGIGQISSEVPQNLSASRPQDRQFILSSKKLLLSDSGFYLCAWSVDLSSSYNEQFFGPGTRLTVL.

A few counts support this clonotype. The V call is TRBV2, the J call TRBJ2-1, with D perhaps TRBD2 (5 bases). The germline CDR1 and CDR2 sequences are SNHLY and FYNNEI. The germline V and J ends were trimmed by 4 bases and 1 base, with 8 bases remaining between them. The CDR3 loop spans 14 amino acids. The CDR3 DNA sequence: TGTGCCAGCAGTGCGAAGCGGTCCTACAATGAGCAGTTCTTC. It encodes CASSAKRSYNEQFF.

At least ten counts were recorded for this clonotype. This chain joins TRBV4-3 and TRBJ1-1; no reliable D call. CDR1 is LGHNA, CDR2 YSLEER, per germline. V shed 1 base and J shed 5 bases, with 11 bases lying between them. This CDR3 has 14 residues. The CDR3 bases are TGCGCCAGCAGCCAAGCTCTGGGATTTACTGAAGCTTTCTTT. Encoded protein: CASSQALGFTEAFF.

This clonotype appeared a few times. The V and J genes are TRBV4-1 and TRBJ2-7; D not certain. Germline V CDR1 and CDR2: MGHRA, YSYEKL. The CDR3 length is 13 residues. The germline V and J ends were trimmed by 4 bases and 1 base, with 8 bases remaining between them. CDR3 residues: CASSRQASYEQYF. CDR3 sequence (DNA): TGCGCCAGCAGCCGCCAAGCGTCCTACGAGCAGTACTTC.

The chain combines TRBV15 with TRBJ2-6; D is uncertain. CDR1 is LNHNV and CDR2 is YYDKDF in the germline V gene (reference sequence). V was clipped by 3 bases and J by 1 base, with 4 bases between them. This CDR3 contains 14 residues. CDR3 DNA: TGTGCCACCAGCAGGACTTCTGGGGCCAACGTCCTGACTTTC. Its translation: CATSRTSGANVLTF.

J is TRBJ1-2 and V is TRBV30; 9 nucleotides align to TRBD1. The V gene end was trimmed by 3 bases and the J gene end by 1 base; junction bases not matched to a gene: 9. The CDR3 is 16 residues long. Per the germline V gene, CDR1 is GTSNPN and CDR2 is SVGIG (reference sequence). The CDR3 region has the DNA TGTGCCTGGAGCCCTGGGACAGGGCCTTATAACTATGGCTACACCTTC. Residues: CAWSPGTGPYNYGYTF.

This clonotype was found many times. The V gene is TRBV6-1, the J gene TRBJ2-3; the D is unclear. Germline V gene sequence: CDR1 MNHNS, CDR2 SASEGT. Trimming stripped 6 bases from V and 0 bases from J, with 7 bases between. This CDR3 contains 13 residues. CDR3 amino acids: CASRAFSTDTQYF. CDR3 DNA: TGTGCCAGCAGGGCGTTTAGCACAGATACGCAGTATTTT.

This clonotype was seen at least ten times. The chain uses TRBV6-5 and TRBJ2-1, with 10 bases that match TRBD2. Germline CDR1 MNHEY, CDR2 SVGAGI. With V trimmed by 4 bases and J by 8 bases, 17 bases remained unmatched. The CDR3 runs 18 residues. This CDR3 is CASSSRPPLAGVRDEQFF. Here the CDR3 DNA reads TGTGCCAGCAGTTCCCGACCGCCTCTAGCGGGAGTTCGGGATGAGCAGTTCTTC.